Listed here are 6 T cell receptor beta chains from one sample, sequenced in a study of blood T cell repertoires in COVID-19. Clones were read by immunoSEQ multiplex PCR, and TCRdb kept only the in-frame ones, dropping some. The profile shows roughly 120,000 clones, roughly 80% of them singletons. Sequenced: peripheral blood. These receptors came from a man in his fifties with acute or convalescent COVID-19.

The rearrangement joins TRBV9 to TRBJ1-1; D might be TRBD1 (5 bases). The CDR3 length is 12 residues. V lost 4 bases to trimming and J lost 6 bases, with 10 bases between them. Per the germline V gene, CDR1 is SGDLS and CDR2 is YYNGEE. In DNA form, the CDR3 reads TGTGCCAGCAGCCCTGGGGGGGCTGAAGCTTTCTTT. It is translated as CASSPGGAEAFF.

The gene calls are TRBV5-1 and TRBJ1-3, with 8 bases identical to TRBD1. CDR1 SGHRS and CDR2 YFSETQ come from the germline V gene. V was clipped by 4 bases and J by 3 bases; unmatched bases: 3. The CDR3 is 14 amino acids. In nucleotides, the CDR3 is TGCGCCAGCAGCGGAGGGACAGGTGGAAACACCATATATTTT. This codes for CASSGGTGGNTIYF.

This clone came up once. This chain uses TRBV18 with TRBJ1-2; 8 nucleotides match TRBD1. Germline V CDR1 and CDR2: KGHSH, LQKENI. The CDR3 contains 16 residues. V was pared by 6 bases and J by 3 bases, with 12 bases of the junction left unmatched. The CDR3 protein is CASSPTHDRGYYGYTF. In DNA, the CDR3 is TGTGCCAGCTCCCCAACACACGACAGGGGCTACTATGGCTACACCTTC.

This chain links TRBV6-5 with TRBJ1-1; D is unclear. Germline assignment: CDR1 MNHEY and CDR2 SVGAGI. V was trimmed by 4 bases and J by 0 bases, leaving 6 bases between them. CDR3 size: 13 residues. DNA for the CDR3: TGTGCCAGCAGTTCCCCATTGAACACTGAAGCTTTCTTT. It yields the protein CASSSPLNTEAFF.

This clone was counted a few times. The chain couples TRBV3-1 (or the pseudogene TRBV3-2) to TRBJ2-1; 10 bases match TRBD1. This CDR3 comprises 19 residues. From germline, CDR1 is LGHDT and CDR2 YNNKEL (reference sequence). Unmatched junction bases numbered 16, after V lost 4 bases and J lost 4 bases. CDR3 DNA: TGTGCCAGCAGCCTCACCGGGGGTAGACAGGGGGCCCGGTACAATGAGCAGTTCTTC. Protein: CASSLTGGRQGARYNEQFF.

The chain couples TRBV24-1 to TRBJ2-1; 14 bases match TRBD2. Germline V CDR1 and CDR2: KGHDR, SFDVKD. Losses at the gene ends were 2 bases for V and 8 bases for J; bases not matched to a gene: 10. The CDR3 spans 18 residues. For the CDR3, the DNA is TGTGCCACCAGTGATTCCCAGACTAGCGGGGGGGCTAAGGATGAGCAGTTCTTC. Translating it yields CATSDSQTSGGAKDEQFF.